This T cell receptor beta chain was captured by sequencing in a study of blood T cell repertoires in COVID-19. Germline CDR1 reads SGHTA; CDR2 reads FQGTGA. V shed 0 bases and J 8 bases; nucleotides not matched to a gene: 4. The CDR3 has 14 residues. Only in-frame clones appear in the TCRdb table, and some are missing; sequencing was by immunoSEQ multiplex PCR. The repertoire holds tens of thousands of clones, approximately 90% seen once, with roughly 8.1% in the top ten. The sequencing input was peripheral blood. V is TRBV7-3 and J is TRBJ1-2; 9 bases align to TRBD1. This clonotype was sampled from a young man with active or convalescent COVID-19. The CDR3 spells CASSLTRTGDGYTF. As DNA, the CDR3 is TGTGCCAGCAGCTTAACAAGGACAGGGGACGGCTACACCTTC. Full variable domain (remainder filled in from reference TRBV7-3 and TRBJ1-2): GAGVSQTPSNKVTEKGKYVELRCDPISGHTALYWYRQSLGQGPEFLIYFQGTGAADDSGLPNDRFFAVRPEGSVSTLKIQRTERGDSAVYLCASSLTRTGDGYTFGSGTRLTVV.